Listed below are T cell receptor beta chains from one sample, sequenced in a study of vaccination and CD4 T cells after COVID-19. For these TCRs, the target antigens are not known. TCRdb analysed the PCR reads with MiXCR anew, one entry per CDR3 protein. The sample has roughly 17,000 distinct CDR3 sequences, roughly half seen once. Specimen: CD4+ T cells from blood, cultured in vitro. These receptors were taken from a human donor who had recovered from COVID-19. The CDR3 runs from the conserved cysteine through the conserved F or W. Each record gives: CDR3 length, clone size, J gene, V gene, D gene, CDR3 protein, CDR3 DNA. The D gene is left open where the match is weak. Size is stated for part of the rows, as once, few or many counts, or as a class when the clone is expanded.

14,-,TRBJ1-5,TRBV6-5,-,CASSYDPSNQPQHF,TGTGCCAGCAGTTACGACCCTTCCAATCAGCCCCAGCATTTT
15,-,TRBJ1-6,TRBV2,-,CASTAAGTRNSPLHF,TGTGCCAGCACGGCCGCGGGTACAAGAAATTCACCCCTCCACTTT
13,-,TRBJ1-6,TRBV27,-,CASSLDWDSPLHF,TGTGCCAGCAGCCTGGACTGGGATTCACCCCTCCACTTT
12,-,TRBJ1-1,TRBV6-1,-,CASRGGEGEAFF,TGTGCCAGCCGGGGGGGGGAAGGTGAAGCTTTCTTT
14,-,TRBJ1-1,TRBV6-4,TRBD1,CASSRHPDRGEAFF,TGTGCCAGCAGTCGACACCCTGACAGGGGCGAAGCTTTCTTT
15,-,TRBJ2-3,TRBV2,TRBD1,CASSNGQAPTDTQYF,TGTGCCAGCAGTAACGGACAGGCCCCCACAGATACGCAGTATTTT
12,-,TRBJ2-7,TRBV20-1,-,CSAEADSYEQYF,TGCAGTGCCGAGGCGGACAGCTACGAGCAGTACTTC
15,-,TRBJ1-2,TRBV7-9,-,CASSLFSTGVDGYTF,TGTGCCAGCAGCTTATTTAGTACGGGAGTCGATGGCTACACCTTC
14,-,TRBJ1-1,TRBV20-1,TRBD1,CSATRQGAFTEAFF,TGCAGTGCCACTCGACAGGGGGCGTTCACTGAAGCTTTCTTT
13,-,TRBJ1-1,TRBV20-1,-,CSAPRALNTEAFF,TGCAGTGCCCCCCGGGCCTTGAACACTGAAGCTTTCTTT
14,few,TRBJ1-1,TRBV6-5,-,CASSYIGMDTEAFF,TGTGCCAGCAGTTACATAGGGATGGATACTGAAGCTTTCTTT
13,-,TRBJ1-4,TRBV6-1,-,CASGARENEKLFF,TGTGCCAGCGGGGCAAGGGAGAACGAAAAACTGTTTTTT
13,-,TRBJ2-7,TRBV7-3,-,CASSLKAGVEQYF,TGTGCCAGCAGCTTAAAGGCAGGGGTGGAGCAGTACTTC
14,-,TRBJ1-2,TRBV27,TRBD1,CASSSPGTGVDYTF,TGTGCCAGCAGTTCGCCCGGGACAGGGGTAGACTACACCTTC
17,few,TRBJ2-3,TRBV20-1,TRBD2,CSASLSSGRARTDTQYF,TGCAGTGCTAGCCTCTCTAGCGGGAGGGCCAGAACAGATACGCAGTATTTT